A selection of T cell receptor beta chains follows, all from one sample in a study of shared clonotypes between healthy human individuals. Using immunoSEQ multiplex PCR, the repertoire was profiled, and TCRdb retains in-frame clones only, with some absent. The top ten clones hold 1.2% of a sample with about 1,900,000 clones, about 95% of them seen once. The specimen sequenced was naive CD8+ T cells sorted from blood. The receptors shown here come from a man younger than 35 in good health. CDR3s include the opening cysteine and the closing phenylalanine or tryptophan. Fields, in order: V gene, D gene, clone size, J gene, CDR3 protein, CDR3 DNA. D genes are given only for firm matches. Expanded clones get a size class; other rows say once, few or many, or leave the size out.

>TRBV27|NA|NA|TRBJ2-5
CASTPIPGGETQYF
TGTGCCAGCACCCCGATCCCGGGCGGGGAGACCCAGTACTTC
>TRBV7-2|TRBD1|NA|TRBJ2-1
CASRGTGLVNEQFF
TGTGCCAGCAGAGGGACAGGGCTTGTCAATGAGCAGTTCTTC
>TRBV7-8|TRBD2|NA|TRBJ2-7
CASSRRGGNYEQYF
TGTGCCAGCAGCCGACGCGGGGGAAACTACGAGCAGTACTTC
>TRBV7-9|TRBD1|NA|TRBJ2-7
CASSGQGAAEQYF
TGTGCCAGCAGCGGACAGGGGGCGGCCGAGCAGTACTTC
>TRBV29-1|NA|NA|TRBJ2-7
CSVVRGPYEQYF
TGCAGCGTTGTTCGGGGTCCCTACGAGCAGTACTTC
>TRBV6-5|TRBD1|NA|TRBJ2-5
CASSSTGTGPAETQYF
TGTGCCAGCAGTTCTACGGGGACAGGTCCAGCGGAGACCCAGTACTTC
>TRBV21-1|NA|NA|TRBJ1-2
CASSKRQGRAYGYTF
TGTGCCAGCAGCAAGAGACAGGGAAGGGCCTATGGCTACACCTTC
>TRBV4-3|TRBD2|NA|TRBJ2-1
CATSPGLEKDEQFF
TGCGCCACCTCACCGGGACTAGAAAAGGATGAGCAGTTCTTC
>TRBV28|NA|NA|TRBJ2-7
CASSSTGGAYEQYF
TGTGCCAGCAGTTCTACAGGGGGGGCGTACGAGCAGTACTTC
>TRBV11-2|NA|NA|TRBJ2-5
CASSLGREEETQYF
TGTGCCAGCAGCTTGGGGCGGGAAGAAGAGACCCAGTACTTC
>TRBV6-5|NA|NA|TRBJ2-7
CASSTRQAPYEQYF
TGTGCCAGCAGTACACGACAGGCCCCCTACGAGCAGTACTTC
>TRBV25-1|TRBD1|NA|TRBJ1-4
CASRGRRGQTNEKLFF
TGTGCCAGTAGAGGAAGAAGGGGGCAGACTAATGAAAAACTGTTTTTT
>TRBV9|NA|NA|TRBJ1-2
CASSDSLWDDSTRKGYTF
TGTGCCAGCAGCGACAGTCTTTGGGATGACAGTACGAGGAAAGGCTACACCTTC
>TRBV19|NA|NA|TRBJ2-3
CASSATGPDTQYF
TGTGCCAGTAGTGCGACCGGGCCAGATACGCAGTATTTT
>TRBV9|TRBD1|NA|TRBJ1-4
CASSSDGGDRTNEKLFF
TGTGCCAGCAGCTCGGATGGTGGGGACAGAACTAATGAAAAACTGTTTTTT
>TRBV7-8|NA|NA|TRBJ1-5
CASSLGFQPQHF
TGTGCCAGCAGCTTAGGATTTCAGCCCCAGCATTTT
>TRBV5-1|NA|NA|TRBJ2-5
CASSLVVYQETQYF
TGCGCCAGCAGCTTGGTTGTGTACCAAGAGACCCAGTACTTC
>TRBV27|NA|NA|TRBJ1-5
CASSLSQGPLQPQHF
TGTGCCAGCAGTTTATCACAGGGCCCGCTTCAGCCCCAGCATTTT
>TRBV2|TRBD1|NA|TRBJ2-1
CARGGLVNEQFF
TGTGCCAGAGGGGGCTTGGTCAATGAGCAGTTCTTC
>TRBV27|NA|few|TRBJ1-4
CASSTPGLVGEKLFF
TGTGCCAGCAGTACTCCGGGCCTCGTGGGTGAAAAACTGTTTTTT
>TRBV11-2|NA|NA|TRBJ1-1
CASSFPLRDTEAFF
TGTGCCAGCAGCTTCCCGTTGCGGGACACTGAAGCTTTCTTT
>TRBV6-1|NA|NA|TRBJ2-7
CASSEGTLLSYEQYF
TGTGCCAGCAGTGAAGGGACCCTTTTGTCCTACGAGCAGTACTTC
>TRBV30|NA|NA|TRBJ2-2
CAWSGIGELFF
TGTGCCTGGAGTGGAATCGGGGAGCTGTTTTTT
>TRBV9|NA|once|TRBJ2-1
CASSAGVGRAEDNEQFF
TGTGCCAGCAGCGCGGGGGTAGGCAGGGCAGAGGACAATGAGCAGTTCTTC
>TRBV28|TRBD1|NA|TRBJ2-7
CASTPAGGSYEQYF
TGTGCCAGCACCCCCGCAGGGGGCTCCTACGAGCAGTACTTC